Listed here are 12 T cell receptor beta chains from one sample, sequenced in a study of CD8+ T cells in alopecia areata. TCR sequencing used cDNA made by reverse transcription of extracted RNA. Some clones are missing from TCRdb's copy, which holds only in-frame ones; the method was immunoSEQ multiplex PCR. The sample includes 110,000 to 150,000 clones, about 56% of them seen just once. The treatment was: oral pan-JAK inhibitor, 5-10 mg twice daily. Specimen: CD8+ T cells sorted from blood, collected at week 4, from a patient treated with tofacitinib. The source of these receptors is a human donor with alopecia areata.

This rearrangement joins TRBV27 to TRBJ1-5; D is unresolved. The V gene's germline CDR1 is MNHEY and CDR2 SMNVEV (reference sequence). Trimming removed 5 bases from V and 3 bases from J, with 20 bases in between. The CDR3 covers 17 residues. CDR3 sequence reads: CASSEFGGWRLNQPQHF. The CDR3 coding sequence is TGTGCCAGCAGTGAATTCGGCGGTTGGAGACTCAATCAGCCCCAGCATTTT.

The gene calls are TRBV2 and TRBJ1-2; D call uncertain. Germline assignment: CDR1 SNHLY and CDR2 FYNNEI. V lost 6 bases, J lost 8 bases, and 10 bases lay in between. This CDR3 has 11 amino acids. The CDR3 spells CASSADWGYTF. The CDR3 nucleotides are TGTGCCAGCAGCGCCGACTGGGGCTACACCTTC.

The rearrangement links TRBV5-1 to TRBJ2-1, with D possibly being TRBD2 (6 bases). Germline values: CDR1 SGHRS, CDR2 YFSETQ. The CDR3 has 16 amino acids. V dropped 4 bases and J dropped 6 bases, with 20 bases sitting between them. The CDR3 nucleotides are TGCGCCAGCAGCCCGGATCAGGGATCGCGGGGCAATGAGCAGTTCTTC. It is translated as CASSPDQGSRGNEQFF.

The chain couples TRBV27 to TRBJ2-3; D remains ambiguous. CDR1 MNHEY and CDR2 SMNVEV come from the germline V gene (reference sequence). This CDR3 region has 14 residues. Trimming took off 4 bases at V and 0 bases at J, with 8 bases between the two ends. CDR3: CASSYSTSTDTQYF. The CDR3 DNA is TGTGCCAGCAGTTACTCGACTAGCACAGATACGCAGTATTTT.

The CDR3 here is CASSRTYGTEGDTQYF. DNA for the CDR3: TGCGCCAGCAGCCGCACGTATGGGACAGAGGGAGATACGCAGTATTTT. This chain uses TRBV4-3 with TRBJ2-3; the match to TRBD1 covers 7 bases. The CDR3 loop spans 16 amino acids. Trimming at V came to 4 bases and at J to 5 bases, leaving 12 bases not matched to a gene. CDR1 is LGHNA and CDR2 is YSLEER in the germline V gene.

The CDR3 region has the DNA TGTGCCAGCAGTCCCAGCTTCCAAGAGACCCAGTACTTC. Its translation is CASSPSFQETQYF. This chain joins TRBV6-1 and TRBJ2-5; D gene uncertain. Germline assignment: CDR1 MNHNS and CDR2 SASEGT. Trimming took 5 bases from V and 1 from J, leaving 8 bases between them. The CDR3 totals 13 residues.

The chain combines TRBV29-1 with TRBJ2-7; 8 bases align to TRBD1. This CDR3 is 15 amino acids long. Germline CDR1 is SQVTM and CDR2 is ANQGSEA. V dropped 0 bases and J dropped 4; count of bases not matched to a gene: 8. CDR3 sequence: CSVEDPGQGFYEQYF. The CDR3 nucleotides read TGCAGCGTTGAAGACCCTGGACAGGGCTTTTACGAGCAGTACTTC.

This clone has a handful of counts. This sequence joins TRBV6-5 and TRBJ2-5, with TRBD2 as a possible D gene (6 bases). The CDR3 has 13 residues. The V and J ends lost 6 bases and 0 bases respectively, with 8 bases between them. Germline lookup yields CDR1 MNHEY and CDR2 SVGAGI. CDR3 amino acids: CASSSGDQETQYF. The CDR3 DNA follows: TGTGCCAGCAGCTCGGGAGACCAAGAGACCCAGTACTTC.

The chain carries TRBV4-1 and TRBJ1-1, with unresolved D. The CDR3 spans 13 residues. Germline V gives CDR1 MGHRA, CDR2 YSYEKL. V gave up 3 bases and J gave up 0 bases, with 5 bases separating them. CDR3 nucleotides: TGCGCCAGCAGCCAGAGGGTGAACACTGAAGCTTTCTTT. It encodes CASSQRVNTEAFF.

The chain couples TRBV7-8 to TRBJ2-4, with 10 bases lining up with TRBD2. This CDR3 comprises 15 residues. From germline, CDR1 is SGHVS and CDR2 FQNEAQ. V shed 5 bases, J shed 10 bases, and the junction held 11 bases outside the gene matches. CDR3 coding DNA: TGTGCCAGCAGCCTCTCACAGCGGGGGGGACTGATTCAGTACTTC. This sequence encodes CASSLSQRGGLIQYF.

The chain employs TRBV6-5 and TRBJ1-2; no clear D gene. The germline V gene encodes CDR1 MNHEY and CDR2 SVGAGI. The CDR3 length is 14 residues. Trimming removed 0 bases at V and 8 bases at J, with 13 bases between. CDR3 DNA: TGTGCCAGCAGTTACTCGATGGGCGGAGAGGGCTACACCTTC. Its translation is CASSYSMGGEGYTF.

This clone showed up many times. V gene TRBV7-8 combines with J gene TRBJ1-2, with D maybe TRBD1 (6 bases). The V gene lost 6 bases and the J gene lost 0 bases, with 14 bases spanning the gap. Germline lookup yields CDR1 SGHVS and CDR2 FQNEAQ. The length of the CDR3 is 15 residues. CDR3 loop: CASSQQGLANYGYTF. The CDR3 nucleotides are TGTGCCAGCAGTCAACAGGGATTAGCTAACTATGGCTACACCTTC.